This T cell receptor beta chain was sequenced for a study of cytomegalovirus exposure and HLA in healthy donors. Primers for the PCR totalled 60 Vbeta and 13 Jbeta. The method was immunoSEQ multiplex PCR; TCRdb's version includes in-frame clones alone and lacks a portion of them. The sample comprises around 130,000 clones, about 72% of which are singletons, and 1.5% to 2% rests with the top ten. General observations from the study: The majority of CMV-associated TCR beta chains were reported as apparently HLA-restricted in a later analysis.

CDR3 length equals 15 residues. Germline CDR1 and CDR2: LNHDA and SQIVND (reference sequence). V was pared by 7 bases and J by 8 bases, with 23 bases between. Comments on this clone: Its antigen remains unknown.

Healthy people donating bone marrow made up the donors. Sequenced material: PBMCs. The sequence derives from a young man in good health and CMV-seropositive. J is TRBJ1-2 and V is TRBV19; D gene unclear. CDR3 nucleotides: TGTGCCAGTACCTCAGGAGGGAGCGGGATGGAGGGCTACACCTTC. Translation: CASTSGGSGMEGYTF. Based on the CDR3 plus reference TRBV19 and TRBJ1-2, the full variable domain is DGGITQSPKYLFRKEGQNVTLSCEQNLNHDAMYWYRQDPGQGLRLIYYSQIVNDFQKGDIAEGYSVSREKKESFPLTVTSAQKNPTAFYLCASTSGGSGMEGYTFGSGTRLTVV.